This T cell receptor (beta chain) was sequenced during a study of blood T cell repertoires in COVID-19. Study information: PBMCs, B-cell-depleted T cells, or T cells were the source of the cDNA or gDNA that made up the material.

The V gene's germline CDR1 is SGHNT and CDR2 YYREEE (reference sequence). The junction had 8 bases not matched to a gene; V was cut back by 0 bases and J by 9 bases. The CDR3 totals 16 residues. This table comes from immunoSEQ multiplex PCR, and its TCRdb copy is limited to in-frame clones, with some not included. Here the sample spans roughly 200,000 clones, around nine tenths being singletons. Sequencing was carried out using peripheral blood. V and J are TRBV5-4 and TRBJ2-1; 11 positions agree with TRBD2. The sequence was collected from a man between 60 and 70 years old who had recovered from COVID-19. The CDR3 reads CASSLAGTSGGGEQFF. CDR3 coding DNA: TGTGCCAGCAGCTTGGCCGGGACTAGCGGAGGGGGTGAGCAGTTCTTC.